Detailed here is one T cell receptor beta chain. Its antigen remains unidentified. Per-base quality was not reported, and no clone a single base away is much larger than it. TCRbeta CDR3 regions were amplified from genomic DNA by means of the immunoSEQ Assay, a bias-controlled multiplex PCR. Regarding the original processing steps: The number of nucleated cells in each sample was estimated from the amplification of reference gene primers within the assay. To quantify the absolute abundance of each unique TCRbeta CDR3 rearrangement, sequence reads were collapsed and filtered. For each sample, productive Simpson clonality was calculated as the square root of Simpson's diversity index across productive rearrangements. TCRdb mirrors the immuneACCESS table, restricted to in-frame sequences. Some clones are absent from its copies; in checked studies, under half trace to an unresolved V gene, and the reason for the others is unknown. Clone size and the V and J calls come from that table; the DNA yielded D and trimming. This sample lists some 180,000 clones; approximately 86% were detected once. 6.5% to 9% of the sample goes to the ten largest clones.

At one collaborating source in Seattle, patients were enrolled during active infection and were followed longitudinally through the course of disease. Collaborating institutions collected whole blood in K2EDTA tubes following their own protocols. Collaborator samples were shipped for TCRbeta analysis as frozen whole blood, isolated PBMCs, or DNA extracted from either sample type. The germline ends are 13 bases apart after V is trimmed by 10 bases and J by 3 bases. The CDR3, from cysteine to phenylalanine, totals 12 residues. Kept here is only the CDR3 DNA, which spans 36 bases and is read in frame from base 1. This sample was taken from a study of blood T cell repertoires in COVID-19 (TCRdb year 2020). A note on the overall study: Samples covering the acute and convalescent phases of COVID-19 were provided by collaborators in the United States, Italy and Spain. Sample metadata almost always included a de-identified subject ID, COVID-19 status, age in years and sex. The samples were drawn from two sources: the first 160 participants of the ongoing ImmuneRACE study, and fewer than 1,500 subjects contributed by 6 global collaborators. The material from the prospective study consisted of cDNA or gDNA derived from T cells, B-cell-depleted T cells, or PBMCs. The dataset comprised deeply sampled blood TCRbeta repertoires from subjects exposed to, actively infected with, or recovered from COVID-19. A freely available public database, intended as a resource for researchers studying the immune response to SARS-CoV-2, is where the repertoires were released. Where available, HLA class I and class II types were taken from metadata supplied by the sample provider and were not determined by assay-based typing.

The paper as a whole reports these results and caveats: The amount of clinical and demographic metadata varied by source and participant and was provided uncurated.

The sample was peripheral blood. The sequence links TRBV5-3 to TRBJ1-2, and TRBD1 may be the D gene, going by 6 matching bases. TRBV5-3 is assigned to the ORF class and has an uncertain function. This TCR was recovered from a woman older than 75 with COVID-19, enrolled during active disease. The bases are TGTGCCTCGGACAGATCTTACTATGGCTACACCTTC. Its amino acids are CASDRSYYGYTF.